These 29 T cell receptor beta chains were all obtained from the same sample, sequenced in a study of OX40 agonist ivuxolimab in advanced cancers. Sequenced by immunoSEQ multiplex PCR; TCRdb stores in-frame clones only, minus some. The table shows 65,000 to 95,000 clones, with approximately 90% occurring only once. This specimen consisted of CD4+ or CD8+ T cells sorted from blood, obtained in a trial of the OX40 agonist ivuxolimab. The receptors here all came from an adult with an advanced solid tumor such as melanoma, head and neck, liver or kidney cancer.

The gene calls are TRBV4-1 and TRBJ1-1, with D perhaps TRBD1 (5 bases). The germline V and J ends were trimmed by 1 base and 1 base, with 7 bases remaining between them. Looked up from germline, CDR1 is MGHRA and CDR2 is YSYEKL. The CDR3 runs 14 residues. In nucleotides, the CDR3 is TGCGCCAGCAGCCAAGTGACAGAGAACACTGAAGCTTTCTTT. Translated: CASSQVTENTEAFF.

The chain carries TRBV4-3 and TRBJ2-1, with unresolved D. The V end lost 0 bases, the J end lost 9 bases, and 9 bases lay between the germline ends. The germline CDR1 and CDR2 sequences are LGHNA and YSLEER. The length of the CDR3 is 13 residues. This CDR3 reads CASSQEVPGEQFF. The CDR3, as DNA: TGCGCCAGCAGCCAAGAGGTGCCTGGTGAGCAGTTCTTC.

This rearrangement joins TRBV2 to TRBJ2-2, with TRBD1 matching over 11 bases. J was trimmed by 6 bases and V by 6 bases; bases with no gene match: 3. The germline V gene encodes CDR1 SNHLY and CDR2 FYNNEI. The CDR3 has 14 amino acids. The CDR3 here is CASSRDRGSGELFF. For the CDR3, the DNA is TGTGCCAGCAGCAGGGACAGGGGGTCCGGGGAGCTGTTTTTT.

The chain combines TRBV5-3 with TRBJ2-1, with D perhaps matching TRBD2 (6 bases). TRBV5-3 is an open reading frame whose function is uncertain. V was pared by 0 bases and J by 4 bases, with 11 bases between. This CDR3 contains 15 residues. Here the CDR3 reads CARSLGSSAYNEQFF. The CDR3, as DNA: TGTGCCAGAAGCTTGGGGTCTAGCGCGTACAATGAGCAGTTCTTC.

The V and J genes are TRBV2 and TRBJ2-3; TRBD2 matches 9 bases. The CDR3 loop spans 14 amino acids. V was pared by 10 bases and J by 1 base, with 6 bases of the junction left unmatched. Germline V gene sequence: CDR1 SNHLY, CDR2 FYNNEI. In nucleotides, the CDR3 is TGTGCCACCCATTTAGCGGGAGGCACAGATACGCAGTATTTT. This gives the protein CATHLAGGTDTQYF.

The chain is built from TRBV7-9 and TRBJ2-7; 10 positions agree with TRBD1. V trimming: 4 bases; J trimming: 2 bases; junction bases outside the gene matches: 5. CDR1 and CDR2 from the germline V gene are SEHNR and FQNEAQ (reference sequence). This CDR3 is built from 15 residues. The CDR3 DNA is TGTGCCAGCAGCTCTCCGGGACAGGGGACCTACGAGCAGTACTTC. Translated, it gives CASSSPGQGTYEQYF.

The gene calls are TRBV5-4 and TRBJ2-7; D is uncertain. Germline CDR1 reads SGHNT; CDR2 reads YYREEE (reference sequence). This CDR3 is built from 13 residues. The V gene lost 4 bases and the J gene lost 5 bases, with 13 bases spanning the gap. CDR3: CASSRTQSDEQYF. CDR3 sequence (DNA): TGTGCCAGCAGCAGGACCCAATCCGACGAGCAGTACTTC.

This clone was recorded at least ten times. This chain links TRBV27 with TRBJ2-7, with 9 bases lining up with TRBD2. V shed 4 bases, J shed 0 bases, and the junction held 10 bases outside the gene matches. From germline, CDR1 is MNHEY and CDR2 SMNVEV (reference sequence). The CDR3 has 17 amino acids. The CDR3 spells CASSYSSGTGSSYEQYF. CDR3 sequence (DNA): TGTGCCAGCAGTTATTCTAGCGGGACCGGCAGCTCCTACGAGCAGTACTTC.

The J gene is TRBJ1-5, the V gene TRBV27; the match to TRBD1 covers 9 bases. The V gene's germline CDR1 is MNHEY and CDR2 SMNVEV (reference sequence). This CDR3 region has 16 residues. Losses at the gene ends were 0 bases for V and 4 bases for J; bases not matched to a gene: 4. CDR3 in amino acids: CASSLSGTGINQPQHF. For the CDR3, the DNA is TGTGCCAGCAGTTTATCGGGGACAGGGATAAATCAGCCCCAGCATTTT.

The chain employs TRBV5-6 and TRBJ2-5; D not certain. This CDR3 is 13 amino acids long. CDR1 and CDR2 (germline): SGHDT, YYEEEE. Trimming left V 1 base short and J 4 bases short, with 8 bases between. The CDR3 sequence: CASSLLLGETQYF. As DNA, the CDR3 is TGTGCCAGCAGCTTGCTCCTCGGAGAGACCCAGTACTTC.

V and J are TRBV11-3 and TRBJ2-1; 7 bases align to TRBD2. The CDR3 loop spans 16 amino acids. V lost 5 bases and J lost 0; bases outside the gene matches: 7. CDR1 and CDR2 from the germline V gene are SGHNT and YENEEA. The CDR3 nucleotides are TGTGCCAGCAGCCCACTAGCGCCGAGCTCCTACAATGAGCAGTTCTTC. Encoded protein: CASSPLAPSSYNEQFF.

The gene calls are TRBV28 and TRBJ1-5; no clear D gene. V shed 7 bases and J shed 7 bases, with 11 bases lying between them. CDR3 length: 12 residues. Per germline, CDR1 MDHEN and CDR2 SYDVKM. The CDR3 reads CASTLVNQPQHF. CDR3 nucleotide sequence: TGTGCCAGCACCTTAGTCAACCAGCCCCAGCATTTT.

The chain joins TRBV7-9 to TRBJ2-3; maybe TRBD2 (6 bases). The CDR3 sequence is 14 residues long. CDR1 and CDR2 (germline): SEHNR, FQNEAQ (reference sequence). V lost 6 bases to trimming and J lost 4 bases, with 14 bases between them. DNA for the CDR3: TGTGCCAGCAGTCGACTAGTCGGGGCAGATACGCAGTATTTT. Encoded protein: CASSRLVGADTQYF. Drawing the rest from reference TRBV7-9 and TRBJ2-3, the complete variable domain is DTGVSQNPRHKITKRGQNVTFRCDPISEHNRLYWYRQTLGQGPEFLTYFQNEAQLEKSRLLSDRFSAERPKGSFSTLEIQRTEQGDSAMYLCASSRLVGADTQYFGPGTRLTVL.

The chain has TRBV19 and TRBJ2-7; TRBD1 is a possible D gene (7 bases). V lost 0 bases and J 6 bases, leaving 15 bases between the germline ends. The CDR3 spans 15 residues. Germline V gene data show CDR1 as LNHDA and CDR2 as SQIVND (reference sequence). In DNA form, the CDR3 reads TGTGCCAGTAGTATAGATTACAACAGGGGAGGCGAGCAGTACTTC. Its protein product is CASSIDYNRGGEQYF. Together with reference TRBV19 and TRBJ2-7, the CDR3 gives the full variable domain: DGGITQSPKYLFRKEGQNVTLSCEQNLNHDAMYWYRQDPGQGLRLIYYSQIVNDFQKGDIAEGYSVSREKKESFPLTVTSAQKNPTAFYLCASSIDYNRGGEQYFGPGTRLTVT.

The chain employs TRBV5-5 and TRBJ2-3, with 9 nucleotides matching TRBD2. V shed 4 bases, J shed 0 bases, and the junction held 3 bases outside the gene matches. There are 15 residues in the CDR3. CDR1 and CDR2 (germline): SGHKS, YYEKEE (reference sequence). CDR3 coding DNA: TGTGCCAGCAGCAATACTAGCGGGAGCACAGATACGCAGTATTTT. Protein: CASSNTSGSTDTQYF.

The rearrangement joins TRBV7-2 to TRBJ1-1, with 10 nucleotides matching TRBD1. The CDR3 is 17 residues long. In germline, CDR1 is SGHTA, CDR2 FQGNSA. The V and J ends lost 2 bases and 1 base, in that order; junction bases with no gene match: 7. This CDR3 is CASSLSPGTGANTEAFF. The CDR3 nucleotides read TGTGCCAGCAGCTTAAGTCCCGGGACAGGGGCGAACACTGAAGCTTTCTTT.

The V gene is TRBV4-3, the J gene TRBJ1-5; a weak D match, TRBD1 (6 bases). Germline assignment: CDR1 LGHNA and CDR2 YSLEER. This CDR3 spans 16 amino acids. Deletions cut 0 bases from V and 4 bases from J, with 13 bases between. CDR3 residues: CASSQELGQGNQPQHF. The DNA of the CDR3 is TGCGCCAGCAGCCAAGAGTTAGGTCAGGGGAATCAGCCCCAGCATTTT.

The CDR3 region has the DNA TGTGCCAGCACTCGAGGGGGGACTGAAAATGAGCAGTTCTTC. It encodes CASTRGGTENEQFF. The chain carries TRBV7-2 and TRBJ2-1; TRBD1 or TRBD2 may be the D gene (6 bases each). Trimming took off 7 bases at V and 7 bases at J, with 17 bases between the two ends. In germline, CDR1 is SGHTA, CDR2 FQGNSA. CDR3 length: 14 residues. Full variable domain (outside the CDR3, taken from reference TRBV7-2 and TRBJ2-1): GAGVSQSPSNKVTEKGKDVELRCDPISGHTALYWYRQSLGQGLEFLIYFQGNSAPDKSGLPSDRFSAERTGGSVSTLTIQRTQQEDSAVYLCASTRGGTENEQFFGPGTRLTVL.

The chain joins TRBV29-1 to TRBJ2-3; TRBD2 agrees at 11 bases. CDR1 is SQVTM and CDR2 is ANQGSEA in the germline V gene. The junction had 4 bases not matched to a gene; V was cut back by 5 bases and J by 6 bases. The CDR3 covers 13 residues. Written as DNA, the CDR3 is TGCAGCGTTCTGACTAGCGGGACTGATACGCAGTATTTT. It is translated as CSVLTSGTDTQYF.

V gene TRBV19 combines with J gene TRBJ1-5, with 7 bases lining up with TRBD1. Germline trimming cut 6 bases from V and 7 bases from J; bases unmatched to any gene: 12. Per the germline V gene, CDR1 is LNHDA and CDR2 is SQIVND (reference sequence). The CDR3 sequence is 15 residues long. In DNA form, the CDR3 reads TGTGCCAGTAGAGTGGGAGGGGGACAGTTCCAGCCCCAGCATTTT. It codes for CASRVGGGQFQPQHF.

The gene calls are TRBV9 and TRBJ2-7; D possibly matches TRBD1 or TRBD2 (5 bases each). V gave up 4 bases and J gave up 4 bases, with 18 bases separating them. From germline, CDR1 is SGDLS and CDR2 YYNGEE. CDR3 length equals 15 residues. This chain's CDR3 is CASSQSSGSMYEQYF. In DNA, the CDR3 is TGTGCCAGCAGCCAGTCGTCAGGGAGTATGTACGAGCAGTACTTC.

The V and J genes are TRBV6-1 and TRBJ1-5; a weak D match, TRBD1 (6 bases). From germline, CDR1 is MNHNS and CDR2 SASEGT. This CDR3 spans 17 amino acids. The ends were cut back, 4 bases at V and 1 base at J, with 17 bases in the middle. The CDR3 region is CASSVRQRGVSNQPQHF. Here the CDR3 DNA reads TGTGCCAGCAGTGTTCGGCAGAGGGGGGTAAGCAATCAGCCCCAGCATTTT.

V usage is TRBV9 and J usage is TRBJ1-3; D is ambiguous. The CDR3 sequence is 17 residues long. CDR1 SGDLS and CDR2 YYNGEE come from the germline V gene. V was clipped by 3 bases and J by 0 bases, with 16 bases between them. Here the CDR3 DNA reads TGTGCCAGCAGCGCCGGTCCGGGCCCCATCTCTGGAAACACCATATATTTT. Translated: CASSAGPGPISGNTIYF.

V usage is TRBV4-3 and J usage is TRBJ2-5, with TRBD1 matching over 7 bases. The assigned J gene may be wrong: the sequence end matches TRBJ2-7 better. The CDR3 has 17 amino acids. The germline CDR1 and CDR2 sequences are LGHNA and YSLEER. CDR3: CASSQEWSPQGFYEQYF. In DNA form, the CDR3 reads TGCGCCAGCAGCCAAGAGTGGTCCCCACAGGGGTTCTACGAGCAGTACTTC.

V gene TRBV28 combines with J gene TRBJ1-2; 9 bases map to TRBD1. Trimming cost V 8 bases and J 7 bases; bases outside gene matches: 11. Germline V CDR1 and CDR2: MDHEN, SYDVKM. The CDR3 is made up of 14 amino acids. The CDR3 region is CASGRQGGPFGYTF. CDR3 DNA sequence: TGTGCCAGCGGTAGACAGGGGGGTCCCTTTGGCTACACCTTC.

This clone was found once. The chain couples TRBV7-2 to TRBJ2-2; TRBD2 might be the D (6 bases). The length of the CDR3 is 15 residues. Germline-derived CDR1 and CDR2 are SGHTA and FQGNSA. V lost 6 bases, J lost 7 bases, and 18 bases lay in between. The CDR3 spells CASRLEIAVGGELFF. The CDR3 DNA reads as TGTGCCAGCAGACTTGAGATAGCGGTCGGCGGGGAGCTGTTTTTT.

The CDR3 loop is CASSDRASGTDTQYF. CDR3 DNA sequence: TGTGCCAGCAGTGATCGGGCTAGCGGCACAGATACGCAGTATTTT. J is TRBJ2-3 and V is TRBV6-1, with a weak D call TRBD2 (6 bases). This CDR3 spans 15 amino acids. In germline, CDR1 is MNHNS, CDR2 SASEGT. Trimming shortened V by 3 bases and J by 1 base, and 11 bases separated the two germline ends.

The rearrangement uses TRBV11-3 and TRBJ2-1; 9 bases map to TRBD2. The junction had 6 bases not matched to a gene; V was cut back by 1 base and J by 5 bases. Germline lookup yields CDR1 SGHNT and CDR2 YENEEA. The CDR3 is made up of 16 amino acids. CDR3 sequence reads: CASSLGASGDDNEQFF. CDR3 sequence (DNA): TGTGCCAGCAGCTTAGGAGCTAGCGGGGACGACAATGAGCAGTTCTTC.

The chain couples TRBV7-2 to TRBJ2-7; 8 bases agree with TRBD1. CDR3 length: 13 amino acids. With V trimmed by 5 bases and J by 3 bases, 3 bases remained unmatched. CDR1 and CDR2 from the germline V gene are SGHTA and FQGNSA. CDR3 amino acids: CASSQDRDYEQYF. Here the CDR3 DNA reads TGTGCCAGCAGCCAGGACAGGGACTACGAGCAGTACTTC.